The T cell receptor beta chain described here comes from a study of blood T cell repertoires in COVID-19. Whole-study context: From T cells, B-cell-depleted T cells, or PBMCs came the material, which was cDNA or gDNA.

Sequenced by immunoSEQ multiplex PCR; TCRdb stores in-frame clones only, minus some. Of 110,000 to 150,000 clones listed, 86% are singletons. Looked up from germline, CDR1 is LGHDT and CDR2 is YNNKEL (reference sequence). The CDR3 is 11 residues long. V lost 5 bases to trimming and J lost 8 bases, with 9 bases between them. The rearrangement uses TRBV3-1 (or the pseudogene TRBV3-2) and TRBJ2-5, with D perhaps matching TRBD1 (6 bases). This clonotype originated in a woman aged 60-75 years with acute or convalescent COVID-19. The sample taken for sequencing was peripheral blood. CDR3 nucleotides: TGTGCCAGCAGCTTACAGGGTACCCAGTACTTC. It specifies CASSLQGTQYF.